The TCR beta chain under discussion was sequenced for a study of control samples from healthy donors and cancer patients. This CDR3 is 14 amino acids long. The V gene lost 4 bases and the J gene lost 4 bases, with 10 bases spanning the gap. From germline, CDR1 is MNHEY and CDR2 SVGEGT. Clones were read by immunoSEQ multiplex PCR, and TCRdb kept only the in-frame ones, dropping some. The sample includes over 150,000 clones, roughly 92% of them seen just once. The chain recombines TRBV6-2 or TRBV6-3 with TRBJ2-2; D possibly corresponds to TRBD2 (6 bases). Sequenced input: blood. This clonotype was obtained from a young woman in good health. DNA of the CDR3: TGTGCCAGCAGTTTGGTGGGACTCACCGGGGAGCTGTTTTTT. Its protein product is CASSLVGLTGELFF.